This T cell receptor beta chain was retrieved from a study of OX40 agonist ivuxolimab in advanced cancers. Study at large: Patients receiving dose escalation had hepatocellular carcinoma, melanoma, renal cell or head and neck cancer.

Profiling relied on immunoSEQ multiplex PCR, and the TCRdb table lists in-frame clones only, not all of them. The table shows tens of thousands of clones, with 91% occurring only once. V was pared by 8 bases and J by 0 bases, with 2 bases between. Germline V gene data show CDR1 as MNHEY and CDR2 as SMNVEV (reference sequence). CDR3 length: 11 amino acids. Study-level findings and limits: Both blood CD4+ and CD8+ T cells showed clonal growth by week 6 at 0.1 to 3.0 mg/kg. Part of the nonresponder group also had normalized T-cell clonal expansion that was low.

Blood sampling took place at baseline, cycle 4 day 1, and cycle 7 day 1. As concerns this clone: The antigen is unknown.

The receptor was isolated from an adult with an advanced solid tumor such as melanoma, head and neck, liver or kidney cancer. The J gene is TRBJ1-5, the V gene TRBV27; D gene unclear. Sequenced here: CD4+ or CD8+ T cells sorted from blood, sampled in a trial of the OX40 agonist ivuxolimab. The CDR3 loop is CASGSNQPQHF. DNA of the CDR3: TGTGCCAGCGGTAGCAATCAGCCCCAGCATTTT.